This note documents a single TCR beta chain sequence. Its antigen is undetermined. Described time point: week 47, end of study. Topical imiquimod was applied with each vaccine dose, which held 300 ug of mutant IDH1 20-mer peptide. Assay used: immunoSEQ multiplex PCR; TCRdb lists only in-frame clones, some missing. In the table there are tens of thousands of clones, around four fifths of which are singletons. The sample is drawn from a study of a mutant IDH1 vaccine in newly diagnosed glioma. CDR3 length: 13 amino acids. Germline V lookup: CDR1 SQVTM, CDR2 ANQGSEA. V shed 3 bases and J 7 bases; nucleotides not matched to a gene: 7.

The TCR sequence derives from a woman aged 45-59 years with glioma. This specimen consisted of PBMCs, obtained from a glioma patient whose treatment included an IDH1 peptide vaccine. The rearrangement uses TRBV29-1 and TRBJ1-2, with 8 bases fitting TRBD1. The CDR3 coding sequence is TGCAGCGTTGACTGGCAGGGGGCGGGTGGCTACACCTTC. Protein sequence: CSVDWQGAGGYTF.